Here is one TCR beta chain with its context. The antigen is not known. Employing constant-segment primers, 5'RACE generated TCR alpha and TCR beta cDNA libraries bearing sample barcodes and UMIs. Using its own MiXCR run on the 5' RACE reads, TCRdb lists one record per CDR3 protein. The data hold roughly 100,000 distinct CDR3 sequences, with around 12% observed a single time. The data are from a study of T-cell memory formation after mild COVID-19. Study-wide context: Clusters of TCRs were largely donor specific.

Study-wide results and caveats: Clones that got smaller from day 15 to 85 had even CD4/CD8, while clones growing later tipped toward CD4+. In pre-infection memory, a portion of responding clones appeared, which suggested that cross-reactive memory joined.

The sequenced sample was PBMCs or a T cell subset sorted from them (not recorded which). This receptor was identified in an adult woman who had mild COVID-19 (a few samples of this study predate the infection). Cell type and time point are not known.

The CDR3 is CASSPGGSSTDTQYF. Here the CDR3 DNA reads TGTGCCAGCAGTCCAGGGGGCTCTAGCACAGATACGCAGTATTTT. The chain is built from TRBV6-2 or TRBV6-3 and TRBJ2-3; 8 bases align to TRBD1. J lost 0 bases, V lost 5 bases, and 4 bases had no gene match. Germline CDR1 reads MNHEY; CDR2 reads SVGEGT. This CDR3 region has 15 residues.